These 5 T cell receptor beta chains originate from one sample sequenced in a study of T cells in tuberculosis. The time point: new active TB diagnosis, blood taken before or within 7 days of starting treatment. The repertoire was sequenced with immunoSEQ multiplex PCR; TCRdb's copy has only in-frame clones and lacks some. The sample includes roughly 35,000 clones, around 90% of them seen just once. The sample in question was PBMCs, obtained at tuberculosis diagnosis. The receptors here all came from an adult with tuberculosis. Some clones in this sample may be carry-over from other donors' samples.

V and J are TRBV7-2 and TRBJ2-7; 10 bases agree with TRBD2. The CDR3 is 15 amino acids. From germline, CDR1 is SGHTA and CDR2 FQGNSA. Losses at the gene ends were 5 bases for V and 2 bases for J; bases not matched to a gene: 6. The CDR3: CASSTGTSETYEQYF. In DNA, the CDR3 is TGTGCCAGCAGCACCGGGACTAGCGAGACCTACGAGCAGTACTTC.

This rearrangement joins TRBV10-1 to TRBJ2-3; 8 positions agree with TRBD2. This CDR3 is built from 17 residues. Losses at the gene ends were 2 bases for V and 3 bases for J; bases not matched to a gene: 10. Germline V gives CDR1 WNHNN, CDR2 SYGVQD (reference sequence). For the CDR3, the DNA is TGCGCCAGCAGTGAGCCGACACCGGGACTAGTTACAGATACGCAGTATTTT. Amino acids: CASSEPTPGLVTDTQYF.

V is TRBV5-1 and J is TRBJ2-7; D perhaps matches TRBD2 (5 bases). This CDR3 region has 13 residues. Germline assignment: CDR1 SGHRS and CDR2 YFSETQ. V lost 0 bases to trimming and J lost 7 bases, with 11 bases between them. The CDR3 DNA reads as TGCGCCAGCAGCTTGGACGGAGGATGGGAGCAGTACTTC. Its protein product is CASSLDGGWEQYF.

V and J are TRBV5-1 and TRBJ1-1; no clear D. This CDR3 region has 16 residues. V dropped 0 bases and J dropped 1 base, with 13 bases sitting between them. The V gene's germline CDR1 is SGHRS and CDR2 YFSETQ. DNA of the CDR3: TGCGCCAGCAGCTTGGTTAACCCGGGATCGAACACTGAAGCTTTCTTT. This codes for CASSLVNPGSNTEAFF. Full variable domain (missing parts from reference TRBV5-1 and TRBJ1-1): KAGVTQTPRYLIKTRGQQVTLSCSPISGHRSVSWYQQTPGQGLQFLFEYFSETQRNKGNFPGRFSGRQFSNSRSEMNVSTLELGDSALYLCASSLVNPGSNTEAFFGQGTRLTVV.

This rearrangement joins TRBV2 to TRBJ2-3; 8 nucleotides agree with TRBD2. The CDR3 loop spans 14 amino acids. J gave up 4 bases and V 7 bases, and 7 bases lay outside the gene matches. CDR1 and CDR2 (germline): SNHLY, FYNNEI. The CDR3 sequence is CASIAGGRADTQYF. CDR3 in DNA: TGTGCCAGCATTGCGGGGGGCCGTGCAGATACGCAGTATTTT.